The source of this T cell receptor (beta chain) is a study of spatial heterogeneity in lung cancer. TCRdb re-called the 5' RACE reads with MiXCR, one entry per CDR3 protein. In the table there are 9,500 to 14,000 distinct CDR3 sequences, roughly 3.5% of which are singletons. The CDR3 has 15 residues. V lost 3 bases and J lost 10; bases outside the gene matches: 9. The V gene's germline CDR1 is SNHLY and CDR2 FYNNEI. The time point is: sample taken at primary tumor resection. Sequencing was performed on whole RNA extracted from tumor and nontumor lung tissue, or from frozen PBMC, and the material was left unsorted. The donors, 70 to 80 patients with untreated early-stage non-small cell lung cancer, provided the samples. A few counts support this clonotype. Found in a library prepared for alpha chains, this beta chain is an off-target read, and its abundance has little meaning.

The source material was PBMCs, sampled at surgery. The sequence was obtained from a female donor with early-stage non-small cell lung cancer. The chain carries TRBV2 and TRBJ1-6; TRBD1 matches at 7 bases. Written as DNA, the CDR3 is TGTGCCAGCAGTGATCGAGCAGGGGGAGGCTCACCCCTCCACTTT. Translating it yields CASSDRAGGGSPLHF.